This is a list of T cell receptor beta chains from one sample in a study of identifying expanded T cells in peripheral blood. Libraries were prepared by immunoSEQ multiplex PCR; TCRdb keeps only in-frame clonotypes and omits some of them. The repertoire holds about 91,000 clones, with more than 70% as singletons. The sequencing sample was made of blood. The receptor source for this set is a person between 18 and 75 years old in good health. The CDR3 runs from the conserved cysteine through the conserved F or W. The D gene is left open where the match is weak. Clone sizes are given selectively: once, few, many, or a class where the clone is expanded.

D gene	V gene	J gene	clone size	CDR3 DNA	CDR3 protein
TRBD1	TRBV6-1	TRBJ2-3	NA	TGTGCCAGCAGTGACGGACAGGGAGGCACAGATACGCAGTATTTT	CASSDGQGGTDTQYF
TRBD2	TRBV30	TRBJ2-5	once	TGTGCCTGGAGTCCCACACGGGGAGGGGCGACCCAGTACTTC	CAWSPTRGGATQYF
NA	TRBV29-1	TRBJ1-1	few	TGCAGCGTTGAAAGGTCGGAGGGGGACACTGAAGCTTTCTTT	CSVERSEGDTEAFF
TRBD2	TRBV6-6	TRBJ2-1	NA	TGTGCCAGCAGTTCAGCGGGAGGGGCCGACAATGAGCAGTTCTTC	CASSSAGGADNEQFF
TRBD1	TRBV27	TRBJ2-7	NA	TGTGCCAGCGGCCAGGACAGGGATGGCTACGAGCAGTACTTC	CASGQDRDGYEQYF
TRBD2	TRBV9	TRBJ2-3	NA	TGTGCCAGCAGCCCAGGAGCGGGAGCTACGCAGTATTTT	CASSPGAGATQYF
NA	TRBV5-6	TRBJ2-7	NA	TGTGCCAGCAGCCCCGGGATCTCCTACGAGCAGTACTTC	CASSPGISYEQYF
TRBD2	TRBV14	TRBJ2-1	NA	TGTGCCAGCAGCATGGGACTAGCGTACTACAATGAGCAGTTCTTC	CASSMGLAYYNEQFF
NA	TRBV5-1	TRBJ2-1	NA	TGCGCCAGCAGCTTGGCGTCGGCGAGCTCCTACAATGAGCAGTTCTTC	CASSLASASSYNEQFF
NA	TRBV27	TRBJ2-1	once	TGTGCCAGCAGTAGCGGGCGGAACCTATACAATGAGCAGTTCTTC	CASSSGRNLYNEQFF
NA	TRBV4-3	TRBJ2-3	many	TGCGCCAGCGGGACATTGGGAGGGGATACGCAGTATTTT	CASGTLGGDTQYF
TRBD1	TRBV7-3	TRBJ2-2	NA	TGTGCCAGCAGCTTAGGGACAGGGGGAAACGGGGAGCTGTTTTTT	CASSLGTGGNGELFF
NA	TRBV29-1	TRBJ2-3	NA	TGCAGCGTTGATTACACTTCCGAAGATACGCAGTATTTT	CSVDYTSEDTQYF
NA	TRBV10-3	TRBJ1-2	NA	TGTGCCAGCACCAGGGACCGGAATGGCTACACCTTC	CASTRDRNGYTF
NA	TRBV5-4	TRBJ1-1	NA	TGTGCCAGCACCCGCGGGGAGGGTGAAGCTTTCTTT	CASTRGEGEAFF
NA	TRBV29-1	TRBJ1-1	NA	TGCAGCGTTGAAGGAGGGGAAGGGCATCGTTTT	CSVEGGEGHRF
NA	TRBV11-2	TRBJ1-6	NA	TGTGCCAGCAGCCCCAGCGGTCATTCACCCCTCCACTTT	CASSPSGHSPLHF
TRBD2	TRBV7-8	TRBJ2-7	NA	TGTGCCAGCAGTCGAGAAACTAGCGGGCCCCTTAGCTCCTACGAGCAGTACTTC	CASSRETSGPLSSYEQYF
TRBD1	TRBV29-1	TRBJ2-7	NA	TGCAGCGTGACAGGGATGACCTACGAGCAGTACTTC	CSVTGMTYEQYF
NA	TRBV28	TRBJ2-7	NA	TGTGCCAGCAGTTTACTGTGGCAGCCCTACGAGCAGTACTTC	CASSLLWQPYEQYF
NA	TRBV6-6	TRBJ1-2	once	TGTGCCAGCAGCAGCTTAGGCGGGGGACTCTATGGCTACACCTTC	CASSSLGGGLYGYTF
NA	TRBV21-1	TRBJ2-7	NA	TGTGCCAGCACCGCTCCCGAGCAGTACTTC	CASTAPEQYF
NA	TRBV7-6	TRBJ2-7	NA	TGTGCCAGCAGCTTAGTCAGGGGAAGCCACGAGCAGTACTTC	CASSLVRGSHEQYF
NA	TRBV5-1	TRBJ2-3	few	TGCGCCAGCAGCTTTCTAGGGATCGGGGCAGATACGCAGTATTTT	CASSFLGIGADTQYF
NA	TRBV5-6	TRBJ1-1	NA	TGTGCCAGCAGCTTGCCCGGGTTCAACACTGAAGCTTTCTTT	CASSLPGFNTEAFF
NA	TRBV15	TRBJ2-1	NA	TGTGCCACCAGCAGACAAGGCGGCCAGCGGGCGCTCTCCTACAATGAGCAGTTCTTC	CATSRQGGQRALSYNEQFF
NA	TRBV19	TRBJ1-1	few	TGTGCCAGTAGGCGGGGGGTGTCGAACACTGAAGCTTTCTTT	CASRRGVSNTEAFF
TRBD2	TRBV6-4	TRBJ2-3	few	TGTGCCAGCAGTGCGCGGGGGGACACAGATACGCAGTATTTT	CASSARGDTDTQYF